These 7 T cell receptor beta chains came from one sample sequenced in a study of OX40 agonist ivuxolimab in advanced cancers. Libraries were prepared through the immunoSEQ multiplex PCR assay. TCRdb took this table from immuneACCESS and kept in-frame rearrangements with V and J called. Such tables lack part of the clones; where checked against another copy, unresolved V genes explain under half of the gap, and the rest is unexplained. The sample table contains tens of thousands of clones; only one count was recorded for about 80% of them. Of the sample, 21% falls within the top ten clones. Here the sequenced sample was CD4+ or CD8+ T cells sorted from blood, taken in a trial of the OX40 agonist ivuxolimab. The receptor set was obtained from an adult with an advanced solid tumor such as melanoma, head and neck, liver or kidney cancer.

The chain recombines TRBV5-6 with TRBJ2-3; D is undetermined. The CDR3 is 15 amino acids. Germline V gene sequence: CDR1 SGHDT, CDR2 YYEEEE. With 1 base removed from V and 3 bases from J, the gap between germline ends came to 12 bases. Written as DNA, the CDR3 is TGTGCCAGCAGCTTGATATACGCTGGTACAGATACGCAGTATTTT. It specifies CASSLIYAGTDTQYF.

The genes are TRBV27 and TRBJ2-2; 7 bases match TRBD1. The CDR3 is 13 amino acids. V gave up 8 bases and J gave up 4 bases; unmatched junction bases: 4. Per germline, CDR1 MNHEY and CDR2 SMNVEV (reference sequence). Written as DNA, the CDR3 is TGTGCCAGCCTGGACAGGCCCACCGGGGAGCTGTTTTTT. Encoded protein: CASLDRPTGELFF.

V and J are TRBV9 and TRBJ2-1; D remains ambiguous. V dropped 0 bases and J dropped 9 bases, with 13 bases sitting between them. The CDR3 is 14 residues long. Germline CDR1 reads SGDLS; CDR2 reads YYNGEE. The CDR3 sequence is CASSVAEGYGEQFF. Written as DNA, the CDR3 is TGTGCCAGCAGCGTAGCGGAAGGGTACGGTGAGCAGTTCTTC. Based on the CDR3 plus reference TRBV9 and TRBJ2-1, the full variable domain is DSGVTQTPKHLITATGQRVTLRCSPRSGDLSVYWYQQSLDQGLQFLIQYYNGEERAKGNILERFSAQQFPDLHSELNLSSLELGDSALYFCASSVAEGYGEQFFGPGTRLTVL.

This clone showed up just once. Other DNA sequences from this sample encode an identical CDR3 as well. The genes are TRBV25-1 and TRBJ1-1; TRBD1 might be the D (5 bases). The CDR3 extends over 14 amino acids. The germline gives CDR1 MGHDK, CDR2 SYGVNS. Trimming cost V 6 bases and J 1 base, with 12 bases left between them. CDR3 residues: CASSTGTENTEAFF. The CDR3 nucleotides are TGTGCCAGCAGCACCGGGACGGAGAACACTGAAGCTTTCTTT.

The chain couples TRBV27 to TRBJ2-1; D is possibly TRBD1 or TRBD2 (5 bases each). The V end lost 3 bases, the J end lost 9 bases, and 15 bases lay between the germline ends. The CDR3 is made up of 14 amino acids. Looked up from germline, CDR1 is MNHEY and CDR2 is SMNVEV (reference sequence). This CDR3 is CASSFGGNNAEQFF. The CDR3 nucleotides are TGTGCCAGCAGTTTTGGGGGAAATAACGCTGAGCAGTTCTTC.

The rearrangement uses TRBV5-6 and TRBJ2-5, with TRBD2 as a possible D gene (6 bases). Germline values: CDR1 SGHDT, CDR2 YYEEEE. Trimming took 2 bases from V and 3 from J, leaving 8 bases between them. CDR3 length: 13 amino acids. The CDR3 region is CASSFTGEETQYF. CDR3 bases: TGTGCCAGCAGCTTTACGGGAGAAGAGACCCAGTACTTC.

The chain combines TRBV7-9 with TRBJ1-1; D is possibly TRBD1 (6 bases). V was shortened by 2 bases and J by 8 bases, with 9 bases between the two germline ends. In germline, CDR1 is SEHNR, CDR2 FQNEAQ (reference sequence). This CDR3 comprises 12 residues. In nucleotides, the CDR3 is TGTGCCAGCAGCTTATGGGGGCGGGAAGCTTTCTTT. This sequence encodes CASSLWGREAFF. The full variable domain, in which reference TRBV7-9 and TRBJ1-1 provide the parts outside the CDR3, is DTGVSQNPRHKITKRGQNVTFRCDPISEHNRLYWYRQTLGQGPEFLTYFQNEAQLEKSRLLSDRFSAERPKGSFSTLEIQRTEQGDSAMYLCASSLWGREAFFGQGTRLTVV.